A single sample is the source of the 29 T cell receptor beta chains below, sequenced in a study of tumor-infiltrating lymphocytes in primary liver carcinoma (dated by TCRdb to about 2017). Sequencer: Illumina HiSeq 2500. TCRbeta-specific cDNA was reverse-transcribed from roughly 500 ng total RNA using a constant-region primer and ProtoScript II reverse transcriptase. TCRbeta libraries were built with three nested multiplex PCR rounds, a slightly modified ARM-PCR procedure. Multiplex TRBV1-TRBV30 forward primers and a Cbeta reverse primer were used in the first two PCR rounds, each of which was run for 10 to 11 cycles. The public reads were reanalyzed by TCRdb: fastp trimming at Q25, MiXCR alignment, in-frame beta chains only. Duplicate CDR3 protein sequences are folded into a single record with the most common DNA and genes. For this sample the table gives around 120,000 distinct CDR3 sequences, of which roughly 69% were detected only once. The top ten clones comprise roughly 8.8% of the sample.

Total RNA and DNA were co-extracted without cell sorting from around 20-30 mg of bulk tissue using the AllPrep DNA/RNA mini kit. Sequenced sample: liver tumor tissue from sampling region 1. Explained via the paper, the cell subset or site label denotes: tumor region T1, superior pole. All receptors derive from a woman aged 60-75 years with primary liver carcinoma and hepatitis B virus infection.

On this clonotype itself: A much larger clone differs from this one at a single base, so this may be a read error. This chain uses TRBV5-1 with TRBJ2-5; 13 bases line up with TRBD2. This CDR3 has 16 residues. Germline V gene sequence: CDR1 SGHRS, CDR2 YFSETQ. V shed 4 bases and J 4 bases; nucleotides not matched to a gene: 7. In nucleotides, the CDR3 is TGCGCCAGCAGCCGGGGACTAGCGGGGATACGAGAGACCCAGTACTTC. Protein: CASSRGLAGIRETQYF. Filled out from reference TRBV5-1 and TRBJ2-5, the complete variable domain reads KAGVTQTPRYLIKTRGQQVTLSCSPISGHRSVSWYQQTPGQGLQFLFEYFSETQRNKGNFPGRFSGRQFSNSRSEMNVSTLELGDSALYLCASSRGLAGIRETQYFGPGTRLLVL.

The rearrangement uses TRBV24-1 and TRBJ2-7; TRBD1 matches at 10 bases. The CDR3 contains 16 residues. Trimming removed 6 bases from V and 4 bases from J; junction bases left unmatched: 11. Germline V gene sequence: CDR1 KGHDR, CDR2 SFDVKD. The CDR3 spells CATSRGPPGQGYEQYF. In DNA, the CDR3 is TGTGCCACCAGTCGGGGGCCACCGGGACAGGGGTACGAGCAGTACTTC.

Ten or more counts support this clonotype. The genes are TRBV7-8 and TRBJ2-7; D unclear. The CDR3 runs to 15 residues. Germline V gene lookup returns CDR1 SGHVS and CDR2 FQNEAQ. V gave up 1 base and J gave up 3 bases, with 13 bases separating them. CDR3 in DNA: TGTGCCAGCAGCTTAGTTGGTAGCACCGACTACGAGCAGTACTTC. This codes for CASSLVGSTDYEQYF.

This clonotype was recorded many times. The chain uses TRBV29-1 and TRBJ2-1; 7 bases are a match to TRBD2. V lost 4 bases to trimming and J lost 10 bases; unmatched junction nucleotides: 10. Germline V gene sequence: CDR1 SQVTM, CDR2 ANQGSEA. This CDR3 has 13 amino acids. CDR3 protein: CSVVGWGGFEQFF. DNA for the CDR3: TGCAGCGTTGTAGGTTGGGGGGGGTTCGAGCAGTTCTTC.

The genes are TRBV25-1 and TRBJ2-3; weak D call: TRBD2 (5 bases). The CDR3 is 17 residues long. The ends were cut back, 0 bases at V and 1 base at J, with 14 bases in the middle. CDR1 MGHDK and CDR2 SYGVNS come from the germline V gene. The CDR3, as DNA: TGTGCCAGCAGTGAATATGCCTCACCGAGGGGCACAGATACGCAGTATTTT. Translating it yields CASSEYASPRGTDTQYF.

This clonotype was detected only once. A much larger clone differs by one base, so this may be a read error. CDR3 nucleotides: TGCAGCGCCGGGGAGGGACAGTACACCGGGGAGCTGTTTTTT. Residues: CSAGEGQYTGELFF. The V call is TRBV29-1, the J call TRBJ2-2; D might be TRBD1 or TRBD2, each matching 7 bases. Germline lookup yields CDR1 SQVTM and CDR2 ANQGSEA. The V and J ends lost 7 bases and 3 bases respectively, with 15 bases between them. The CDR3 runs 14 residues.

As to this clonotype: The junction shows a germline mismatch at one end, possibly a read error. The CDR3 DNA is TGTGCAAGCAGTGTTTCAGGGGATGGAAGGATGCAGTATTTT. It encodes CASSVSGDGRMQYF. V usage is TRBV6-1 and J usage is TRBJ2-3, with TRBD1 as a possible D gene (6 bases). CDR1 and CDR2 (germline): MNHNS, SASEGT. The CDR3 totals 14 residues.

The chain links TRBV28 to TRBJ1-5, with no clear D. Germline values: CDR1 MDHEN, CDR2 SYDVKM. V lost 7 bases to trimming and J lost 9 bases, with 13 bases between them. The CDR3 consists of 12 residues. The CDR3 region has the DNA TGTGCCAGCAACGATGGAGGTCGGCCCCAGCATTTT. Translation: CASNDGGRPQHF.

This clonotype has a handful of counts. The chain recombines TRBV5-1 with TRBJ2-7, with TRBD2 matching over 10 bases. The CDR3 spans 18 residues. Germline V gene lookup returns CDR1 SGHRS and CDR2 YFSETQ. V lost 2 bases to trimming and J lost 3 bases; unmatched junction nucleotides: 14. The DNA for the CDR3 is TGCGCCAGCAGCTTCAGCCACGTTAGCGGGAGGACCTACTACGAGCAGTACTTC. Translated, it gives CASSFSHVSGRTYYEQYF.

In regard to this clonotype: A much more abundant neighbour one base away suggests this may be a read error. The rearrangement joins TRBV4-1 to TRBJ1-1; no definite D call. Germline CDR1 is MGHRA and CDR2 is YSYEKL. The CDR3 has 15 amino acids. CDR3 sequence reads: CASSQESQVNTEAYF. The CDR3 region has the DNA TGCGCCAGCAGCCAAGAGTCCCAGGTGAACACTGAAGCTTACTTT.

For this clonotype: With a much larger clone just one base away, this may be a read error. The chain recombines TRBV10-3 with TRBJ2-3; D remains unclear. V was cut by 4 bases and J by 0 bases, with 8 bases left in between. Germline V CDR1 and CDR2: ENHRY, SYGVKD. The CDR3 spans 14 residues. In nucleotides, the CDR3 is TGTGCCATCAGTGCGGGCAGAAGCACAGATACGCAGTATTTT. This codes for CAISAGRSTDTQYF.

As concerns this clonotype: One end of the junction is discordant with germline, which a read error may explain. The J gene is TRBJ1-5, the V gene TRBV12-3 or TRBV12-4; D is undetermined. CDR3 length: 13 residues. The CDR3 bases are TGTGTCAGCAGCTTAGTCCGAAATCAGCCCCAGCATTTT. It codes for CVSSLVRNQPQHF.

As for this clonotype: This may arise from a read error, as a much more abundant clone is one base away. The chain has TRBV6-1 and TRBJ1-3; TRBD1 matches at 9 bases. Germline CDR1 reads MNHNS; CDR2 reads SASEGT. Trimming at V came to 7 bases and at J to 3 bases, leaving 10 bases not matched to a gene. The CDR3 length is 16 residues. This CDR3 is CASTSPGTGNGNTIYF. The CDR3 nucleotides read TGTGCCAGCACCAGTCCCGGGACAGGGAATGGAAACACCATATATTTT.

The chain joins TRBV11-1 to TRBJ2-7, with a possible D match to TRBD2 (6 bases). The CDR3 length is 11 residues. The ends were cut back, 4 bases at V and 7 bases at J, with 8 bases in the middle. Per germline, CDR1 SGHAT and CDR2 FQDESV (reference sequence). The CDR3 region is CASSYGLEQYF. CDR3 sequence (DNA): TGTGCCAGCAGCTACGGACTAGAGCAGTACTTC. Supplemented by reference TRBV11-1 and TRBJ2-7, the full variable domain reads EAEVAQSPRYKITEKSQAVAFWCDPISGHATLYWYRQILGQGPELLVQFQDESVVDDSQLPKDRFSAERLKGVDSTLKIQPAELGDSAMYLCASSYGLEQYFGPGTRLTVT.

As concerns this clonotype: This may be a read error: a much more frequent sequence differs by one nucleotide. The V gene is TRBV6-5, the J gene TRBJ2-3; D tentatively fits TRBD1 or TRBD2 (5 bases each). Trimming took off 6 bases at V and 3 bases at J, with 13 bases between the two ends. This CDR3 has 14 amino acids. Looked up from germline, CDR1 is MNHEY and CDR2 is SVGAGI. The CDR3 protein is CASRERGVTDTQYF. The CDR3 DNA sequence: TGTGCCAGCAGGGAGAGGGGCGTAACAGATACGCAGTATTTT.

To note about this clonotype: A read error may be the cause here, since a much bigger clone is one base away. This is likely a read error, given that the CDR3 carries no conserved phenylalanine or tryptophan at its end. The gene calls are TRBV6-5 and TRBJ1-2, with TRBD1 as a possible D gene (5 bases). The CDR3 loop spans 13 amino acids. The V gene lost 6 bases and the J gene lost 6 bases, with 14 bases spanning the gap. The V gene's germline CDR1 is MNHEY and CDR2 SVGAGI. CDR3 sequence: CASSLRRGDGYTV. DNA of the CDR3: TGTGCCAGCAGCCTCCGGAGGGGCGATGGCTACACCGTC.

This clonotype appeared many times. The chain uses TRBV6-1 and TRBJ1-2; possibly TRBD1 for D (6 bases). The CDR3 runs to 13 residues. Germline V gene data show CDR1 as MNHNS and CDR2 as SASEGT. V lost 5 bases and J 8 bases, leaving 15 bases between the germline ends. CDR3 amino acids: CASSTRDIRGYTF. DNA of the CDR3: TGTGCCAGCAGTACCCGGGACATTAGAGGCTACACCTTC.

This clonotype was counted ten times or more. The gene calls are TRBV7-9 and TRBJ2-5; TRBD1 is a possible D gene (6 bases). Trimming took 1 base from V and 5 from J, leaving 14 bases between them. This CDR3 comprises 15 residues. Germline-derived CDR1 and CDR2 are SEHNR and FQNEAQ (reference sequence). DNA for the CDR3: TGTGCCAGCAGCTTAGAACAGGGTGTGAAGGAGACCCAGTACTTC. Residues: CASSLEQGVKETQYF.

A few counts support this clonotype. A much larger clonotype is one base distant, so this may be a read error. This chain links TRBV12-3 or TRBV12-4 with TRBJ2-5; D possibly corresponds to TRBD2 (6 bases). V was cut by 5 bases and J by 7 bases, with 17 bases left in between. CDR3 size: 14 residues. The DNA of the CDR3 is TGTGCCAGCAGTAAATCGGGACTTGGAGGGACCCAGTACTTC. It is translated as CASSKSGLGGTQYF.

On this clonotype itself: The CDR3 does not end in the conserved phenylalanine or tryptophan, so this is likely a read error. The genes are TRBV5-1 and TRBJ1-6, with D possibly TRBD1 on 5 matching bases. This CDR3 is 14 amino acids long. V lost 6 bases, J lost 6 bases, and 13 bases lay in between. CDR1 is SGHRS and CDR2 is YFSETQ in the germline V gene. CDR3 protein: CASNPGTGNSPLHS. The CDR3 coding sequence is TGCGCCAGCAACCCCGGGACCGGTAATTCACCCCTCCACTCT.

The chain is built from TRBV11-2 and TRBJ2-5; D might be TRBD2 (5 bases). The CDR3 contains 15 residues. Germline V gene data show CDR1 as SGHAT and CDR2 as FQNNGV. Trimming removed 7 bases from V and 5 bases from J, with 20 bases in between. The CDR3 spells CASNLTGNTLETQYF. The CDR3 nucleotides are TGTGCCAGCAACTTGACGGGAAATACGTTGGAGACCCAGTACTTC.

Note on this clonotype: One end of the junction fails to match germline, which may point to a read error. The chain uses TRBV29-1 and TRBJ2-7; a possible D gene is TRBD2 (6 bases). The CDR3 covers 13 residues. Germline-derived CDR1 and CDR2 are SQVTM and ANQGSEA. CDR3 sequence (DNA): TGCAGTGTTGGGACTGGCGGACCGCACGAGCAGTACTTC. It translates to CSVGTGGPHEQYF.

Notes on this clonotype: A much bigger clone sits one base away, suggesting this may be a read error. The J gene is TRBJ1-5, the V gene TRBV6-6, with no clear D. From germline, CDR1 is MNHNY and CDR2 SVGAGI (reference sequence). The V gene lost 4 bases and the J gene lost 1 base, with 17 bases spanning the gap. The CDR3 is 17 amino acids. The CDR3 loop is CASSFRLGVRSNQPQHF. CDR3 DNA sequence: TGTGCCAGCAGTTTCAGATTGGGCGTGAGGAGCAATCAGCCCCAGCATTTT.

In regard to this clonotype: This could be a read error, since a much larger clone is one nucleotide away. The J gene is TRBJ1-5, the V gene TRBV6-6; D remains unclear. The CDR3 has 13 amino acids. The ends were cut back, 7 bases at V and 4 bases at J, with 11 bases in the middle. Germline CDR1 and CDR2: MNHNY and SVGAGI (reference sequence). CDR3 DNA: TGTGCCAGCACCGGGATCCCTAATCAGCCCCAGCATTTT. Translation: CASTGIPNQPQHF.

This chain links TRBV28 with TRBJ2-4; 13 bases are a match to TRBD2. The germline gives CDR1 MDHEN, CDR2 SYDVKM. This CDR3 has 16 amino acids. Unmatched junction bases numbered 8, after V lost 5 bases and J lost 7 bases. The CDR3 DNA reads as TGTGCCAGCAGTCCTCTGGGGACTAGCGGGACGAACATTCAGTACTTC. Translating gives CASSPLGTSGTNIQYF.

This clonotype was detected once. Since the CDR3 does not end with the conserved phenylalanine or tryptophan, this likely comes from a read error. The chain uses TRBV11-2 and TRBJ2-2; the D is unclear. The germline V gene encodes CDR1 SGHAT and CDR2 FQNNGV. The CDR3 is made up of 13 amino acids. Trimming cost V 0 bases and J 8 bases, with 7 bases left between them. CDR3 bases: TGTGCCAGCAGCTTAGATATGACTGGGGAGCTGTTTTAC. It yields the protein CASSLDMTGELFY.

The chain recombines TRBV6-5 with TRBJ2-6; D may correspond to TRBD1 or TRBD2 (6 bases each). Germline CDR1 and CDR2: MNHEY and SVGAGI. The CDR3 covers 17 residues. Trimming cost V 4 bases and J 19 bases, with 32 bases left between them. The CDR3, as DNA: TGTGCCAGCAGTTTAGGGGGACACGGGAGCTCTGGGGCCAACGTCACTTTC. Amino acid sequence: CASSLGGHGSSGANVTF.

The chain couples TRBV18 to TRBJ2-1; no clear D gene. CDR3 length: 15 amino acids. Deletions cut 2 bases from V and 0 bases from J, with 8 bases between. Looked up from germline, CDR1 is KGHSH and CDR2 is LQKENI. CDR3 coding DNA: TGTGCCAGCTCACCAAATCCAGCCTCCTACAATGAGCAGTTCTTC. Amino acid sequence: CASSPNPASYNEQFF.

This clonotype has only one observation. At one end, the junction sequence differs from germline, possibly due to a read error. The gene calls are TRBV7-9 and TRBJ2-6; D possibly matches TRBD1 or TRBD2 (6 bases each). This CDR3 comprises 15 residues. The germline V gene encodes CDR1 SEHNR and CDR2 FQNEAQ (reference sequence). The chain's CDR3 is CASSAGDSGANVQTF. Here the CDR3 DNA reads TGTGCCAGCAGCGCAGGGGACTCTGGGGCCAACGTCCAGACTTTC. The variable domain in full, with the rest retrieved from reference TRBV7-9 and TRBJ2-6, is DTGVSQNPRHKITKRGQNVTFRCDPISEHNRLYWYRQTLGQGPEFLTYFQNEAQLEKSRLLSDRFSAERPKGSFSTLEIQRTEQGDSAMYLCASSAGDSGANVQTFGAGSRLTVL.